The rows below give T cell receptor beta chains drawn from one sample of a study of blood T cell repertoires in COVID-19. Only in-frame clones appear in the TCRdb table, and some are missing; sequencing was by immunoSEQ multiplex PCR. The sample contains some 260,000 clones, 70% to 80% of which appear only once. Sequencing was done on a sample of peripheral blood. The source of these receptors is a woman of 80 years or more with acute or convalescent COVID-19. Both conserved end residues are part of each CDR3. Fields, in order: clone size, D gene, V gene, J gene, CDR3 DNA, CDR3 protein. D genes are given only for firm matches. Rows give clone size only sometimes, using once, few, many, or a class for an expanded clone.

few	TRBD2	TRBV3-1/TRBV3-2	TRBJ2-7	TGTGCCAGCAGCCAAGAAATCCTAGCGGGGGGGCGGACCTACGAGCAGTACTTC	CASSQEILAGGRTYEQYF
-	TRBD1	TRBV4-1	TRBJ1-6	TGCGCCAGCAGCCAGGACCGGGACAGTGCATATAATTCACCCCTCCACTTT	CASSQDRDSAYNSPLHF
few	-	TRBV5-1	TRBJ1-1	TGCGCCAGCAACCCGAACCCAGGGGCGAACACTGAAGCTTTCTTT	CASNPNPGANTEAFF
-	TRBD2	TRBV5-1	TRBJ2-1	TGCGCCAGCAGCTTGGATAGCGGGATTGGTAATGAGCAGTTCTTC	CASSLDSGIGNEQFF
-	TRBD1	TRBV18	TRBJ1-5	TGTGCCAGCTCACGACAGGGGATAGACAATCAGCCCCAGCATTTT	CASSRQGIDNQPQHF
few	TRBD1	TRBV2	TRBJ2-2	TGTGCCAGCAGTGAAGTCAGGGGGTTCACCGGGGAGCTGTTTTTT	CASSEVRGFTGELFF
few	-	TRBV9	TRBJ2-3	TGTGCCTCCCATGGGGCATCAGATACGCAGTATTTT	CASHGASDTQYF
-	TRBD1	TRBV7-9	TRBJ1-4	TGTGCCAGCAGCGCACAGGGGGCTGGTAATGAAAAACTGTTTTTT	CASSAQGAGNEKLFF
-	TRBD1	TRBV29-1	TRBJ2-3	TGCAGCGTTGATACAGGGGGCACAGATACGCAGTATTTT	CSVDTGGTDTQYF
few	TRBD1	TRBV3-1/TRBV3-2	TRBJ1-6	TGTGCCAGTAGCCTCCGGGACAGTCATCTCCACTTT	CASSLRDSHLHF
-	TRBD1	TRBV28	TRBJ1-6	TGTGCCAGCAGGACGACAGGGGGCCTTTCACCCCTCCACTTT	CASRTTGGLSPLHF
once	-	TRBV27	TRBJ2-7	TGTGCCAGCGACAACCTCGAAGACAGCTCCGAGCAGTACTTC	CASDNLEDSSEQYF
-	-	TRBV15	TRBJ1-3	TGTGCCACCAGCAGAGCGGGGGGAGGTGGAAACACCATATATTTT	CATSRAGGGGNTIYF
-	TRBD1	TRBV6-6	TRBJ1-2	TGTGCCAGCAGTCCTCCTGACAGGGTGAGCGTGATATATGGCTACACCTTC	CASSPPDRVSVIYGYTF
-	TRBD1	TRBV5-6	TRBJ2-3	TGTGCCAGCAGCCAAACGGGACAGAGGCTCGATACGCAGTATTTT	CASSQTGQRLDTQYF
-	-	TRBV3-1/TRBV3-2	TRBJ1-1	TGTGCCAGCAGACTGGACAGCCCGAACACTGAAGCTTTCTTT	CASRLDSPNTEAFF
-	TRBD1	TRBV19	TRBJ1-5	TGTGCCAGTAGTAGAGAGGACAGGCTAAGCAATCAGCCCCAGCATTTT	CASSREDRLSNQPQHF
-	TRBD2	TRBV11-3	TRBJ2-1	TGTGCCAGCAGCTTGGGGAAGGGAGGGGTCAATGAGCAGTTCTTC	CASSLGKGGVNEQFF
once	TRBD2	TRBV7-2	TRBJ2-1	TGTGCCAGCAGCCTAGGACTAGCGGGGGACCACAATGAGCAGTTCTTC	CASSLGLAGDHNEQFF
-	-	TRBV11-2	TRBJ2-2	TGTGCCAGCAGCCAAGGGGGAGGGGTGGCCGGGGAGCTGTTTTTT	CASSQGGGVAGELFF
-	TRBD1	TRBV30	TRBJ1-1	TGTGCCTGGAGTCAAACAGGGGGTAATACTGAAGCTTTCTTT	CAWSQTGGNTEAFF
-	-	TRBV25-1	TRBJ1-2	TGTGCCAGCAGTGAATCAGGGGACAACTATGGCTACACCTTC	CASSESGDNYGYTF
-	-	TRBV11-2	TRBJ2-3	TGTGCCAGCAGGCTCACAGGGATAGATACGCAGTATTTT	CASRLTGIDTQYF
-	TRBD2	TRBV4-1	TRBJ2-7	TGCGCCAGCAGCCAAGGAGAGAGCGCGGGAGTTTTGGAGCAGTACTTC	CASSQGESAGVLEQYF
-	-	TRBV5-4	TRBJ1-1	TGTGCCAGCAGCCCCAGGGCCCCGACAGGAATGAACACTGAAGCTTTCTTT	CASSPRAPTGMNTEAFF
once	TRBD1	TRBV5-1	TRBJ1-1	TGCGCCAACGAAACAGGGGGTGACACTGAAGCTTTCTTT	CANETGGDTEAFF
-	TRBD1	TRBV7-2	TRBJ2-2	TGTGCCAGCAGCACGGACAGGGACCGCGGAAGGGAGCTGTTTTTT	CASSTDRDRGRELFF
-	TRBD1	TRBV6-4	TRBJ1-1	TGTGCCAGCAGGGCTCAGGGACAGGGTGACACTGAAGCTTTCTTT	CASRAQGQGDTEAFF
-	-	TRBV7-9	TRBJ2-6	TGTGCCAGCAGCCCCGGGGCTGGGGCCAACGTCCTGACTTTC	CASSPGAGANVLTF
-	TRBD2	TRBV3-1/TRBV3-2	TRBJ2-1	TGTGCCAGCAGCCGGACTAGCGGGGGGGACAATGAGCAGTTCTTC	CASSRTSGGDNEQFF
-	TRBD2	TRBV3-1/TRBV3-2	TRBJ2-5	TGTGCCAGCAGCCTCCGTAGCGGGGGGGCCTACGAGACCCAGTACTTC	CASSLRSGGAYETQYF
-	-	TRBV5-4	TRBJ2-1	TGTGCCAGCAGCTTGAATTCTCGTTCTAGTGAGCAGTTCTTC	CASSLNSRSSEQFF
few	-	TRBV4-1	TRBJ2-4	TGCGCCAGCAGCGAAGGTGGGTTCCGACGGGACATTCAGTACTTC	CASSEGGFRRDIQYF
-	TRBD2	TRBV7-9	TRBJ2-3	TGTGCCAGCAGCTTAGAACCCCTCAGACTAGCGGGAGGCACAGATACGCAGTATTTT	CASSLEPLRLAGGTDTQYF
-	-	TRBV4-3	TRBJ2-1	TGCGCCAGCAGCCAAGTCGGGTGGAATGAGCAGTTCTTC	CASSQVGWNEQFF
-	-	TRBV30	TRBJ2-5	TGTGCCTGGAGTGTCGGGGAGACCCAGTACTTC	CAWSVGETQYF
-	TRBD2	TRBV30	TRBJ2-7	TGTGCCGGCCTTAGCGGGACATACGAGCAGTACTTC	CAGLSGTYEQYF
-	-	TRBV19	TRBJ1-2	TGTGCCAGTAACCCCGGGAGGGGGGAGTTCTATGGCTACACCTTC	CASNPGRGEFYGYTF
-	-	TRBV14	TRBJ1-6	TGTGCCAGCAGCCAAGGAGGGACAAGATATTCACCCCTCCACTTT	CASSQGGTRYSPLHF